The following is a T cell receptor (beta chain) sequence with its context. No antigen is known for it. Base qualities are missing; no much larger clone stands one base away. This sample is drawn from a study of T-cell memory formation after mild COVID-19 (dated by TCRdb to the early 2020s). Some background on the complete study: TCR sequence clusters from the two donors were largely donor specific. T-cell clones expanding and contracting after mild COVID-19 in a couple of donors were tracked by longitudinal TCRalpha and TCRbeta repertoire sequencing. Two young, previously healthy adult volunteers, one female and one male, were included in the cohort. Overall study results and their limits: The detection of some responding clones in pre-infection memory suggests that pre-existing cross-reactive memory T cells joined the SARS-CoV-2 response. Balanced CD4/CD8 phenotypes were observed for clones contracting from day 15 to 85, whereas a bias towards CD4+ was observed for a second wave of clones expanding from day 15 to 37. Only a couple of mild cases were covered by the study, and larger cohorts that include severe cases with pre-infection samples were considered necessary. SARS-CoV-2 specificity was not confirmed for the second-wave clones peaking on day 37. Contracting CD4+ clones were found mainly in CM and EM memory subsets, while CD8+ clones were enriched in EMRA.

Ficoll-Paque density gradient centrifugation was the method used to isolate PBMCs. Sequencing took place on an Illumina NovaSeq 6000. Using 5'RACE with constant-segment primers, TCRalpha and TCRbeta cDNA libraries were constructed, with sample barcodes and unique molecular identifiers added in the process. Trizol reagent was used to extract RNA from every sample. Amplification of the libraries took two PCR steps, and the second step added a second sample barcode plus Illumina TruSeq adapters. The libraries were sequenced on an Illumina NovaSeq using 2 x 150 bp paired-end reads. Turning to the authors' computational methods: The reads were demultiplexed and collapsed into UMI-guided consensus sequences using migec v1.2.7. With mixcr v2.1.11, UMI consensuses were aligned to TRA and TRB V and J templates and assembled into clonotypes. Expanded or contracted clonotypes were those called significant by both edgeR and NoisET, with noise models trained on biological replicates. For edgeR calls, the thresholds were a false discovery rate-adjusted p below 0.01 and a log2 fold-change of 1. As an exploratory analysis of dynamics, PCA with hierarchical clustering was applied to max-normalized trajectories of the 1000 most abundant clonotypes. Separately sequenced CD4+ and CD8+ repertoires were used to assign a CD4 or CD8 phenotype to each responding clone. TCRdb trimmed the raw reads at Q25, called clones with MiXCR and kept productive beta chains. Identical CDR3 proteins give one entry, which carries the most common genes and DNA. Clone size and V and J calls follow TCRdb, not the original study. For this sample the table gives tens of thousands of distinct CDR3 sequences, of which 20% to 25% were detected only once. Roughly 41% of the sample belongs to the ten largest clones.

This receptor was taken from a man younger than 30 who had mild COVID-19 (a few samples of this study predate the infection). The sample titles of this study are shuffled in the database, so cell type and time point are left out; the donor was told from shared clones. The specimen was PBMCs or a T cell subset sorted from them (not recorded which).

The nucleotide sequence reads as follows: TGTGCCAGCAGTTTGAGGGGCGTGGAGACCCAGTACTTC. This yields the protein CASSLRGVETQYF. The chain was built from TRBV27 and TRBJ2-5; the D region may be TRBD1 or TRBD2, each matching 5 bases equally. The cysteine opens and the phenylalanine closes a CDR3 of 13 amino acids. Left in the record is the CDR3 DNA by itself, 39 bases read in frame from the first base. The trim is 3 bases for V and 5 bases for J, with a gap of 10 bases between the germline ends. The germline V gene encodes CDR1 MNHEY and CDR2 SMNVEV (reference sequence).